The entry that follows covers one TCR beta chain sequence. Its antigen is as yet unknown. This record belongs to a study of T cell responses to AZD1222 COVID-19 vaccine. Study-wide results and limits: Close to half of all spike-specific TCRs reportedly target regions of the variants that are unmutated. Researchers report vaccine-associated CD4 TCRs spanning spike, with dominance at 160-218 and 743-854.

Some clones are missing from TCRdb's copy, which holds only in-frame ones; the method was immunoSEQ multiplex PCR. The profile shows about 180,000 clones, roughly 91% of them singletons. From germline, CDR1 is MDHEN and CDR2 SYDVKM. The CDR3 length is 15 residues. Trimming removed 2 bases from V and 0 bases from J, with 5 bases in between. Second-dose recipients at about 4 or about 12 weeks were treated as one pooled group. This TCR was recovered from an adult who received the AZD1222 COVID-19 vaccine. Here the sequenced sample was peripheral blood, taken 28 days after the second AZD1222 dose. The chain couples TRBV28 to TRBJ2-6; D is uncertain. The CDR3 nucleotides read TGTGCCAGCAGTTTAGATAGCTCTGGGGCCAACGTCCTGACTTTC. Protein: CASSLDSSGANVLTF.